A selection of T cell receptor beta chains follows, all from one sample in a study of T-cell memory formation after mild COVID-19. TCRdb recomputed calls from the 5' RACE reads with MiXCR, one row per CDR3 protein. This table holds 120,000 to 150,000 distinct CDR3 sequences, 6% to 6.5% found once. The sequenced sample was PBMCs or a T cell subset sorted from them (not recorded which). These receptors were taken from an adult woman who had mild COVID-19 (a few samples of this study predate the infection). Cell type and time point are not known. The CDR3 runs from the conserved cysteine through the conserved F or W. D genes are given only for firm matches. Some rows have no size entry. The others give once, few or many, or a class for an expanded clone.

v_call	j_call	d_call	clone_size	cdr3_aa	cdr3_nt
TRBV19	TRBJ2-3	.	.	CASSIWGRSTDTQYF	TGTGCCAGTAGTATTTGGGGACGGAGCACAGATACGCAGTATTTT
TRBV6-1	TRBJ2-1	TRBD2	few	CASSERGLAGLGNEQFF	TGTGCCAGCAGTGAACGCGGGCTAGCGGGATTAGGCAATGAGCAGTTCTTC
TRBV11-2	TRBJ2-5	.	few	CASSLVAAPRETQYF	TGTGCCAGCAGCTTAGTGGCAGCCCCACGGGAGACCCAGTACTTC
TRBV7-9	TRBJ1-1	.	few	CASSFDGGNTEAFF	TGTGCCAGCAGCTTCGATGGGGGGAACACTGAAGCTTTCTTT
TRBV2	TRBJ2-7	.	few	CASTLLAGHATYEQYF	TGTGCCAGCACCCTCCTTGCTGGACACGCTACCTACGAGCAGTACTTC
TRBV18	TRBJ2-5	.	.	CASSPPNQETQYF	TGTGCCAGCTCACCACCGAACCAAGAGACCCAGTACTTC
TRBV4-1	TRBJ1-6	.	.	CASSQGGRALNSPLHF	TGCGCCAGCAGCCAAGGAGGGAGAGCACTAAATTCACCCCTCCACTTT
TRBV5-1	TRBJ1-5	.	few	CASSLGTENQPQHF	TGCGCCAGCAGCTTAGGGACTGAGAATCAGCCCCAGCATTTT
TRBV5-1	TRBJ2-7	TRBD2	few	CASSSGLAGRGVQYF	TGCGCCAGCAGCTCGGGACTAGCGGGCAGGGGGGTGCAGTACTTC
TRBV5-1	TRBJ2-3	.	many	CASTAGPTDTQYF	TGCGCCAGCACCGCAGGGCCGACAGATACGCAGTATTTT
TRBV7-2	TRBJ2-4	.	many	CASSLGQAGFGKNIQYF	TGTGCCAGCAGCTTAGGGCAGGCGGGATTTGGCAAAAACATTCAGTACTTC
TRBV7-8	TRBJ2-1	TRBD1	many	CASSLRDRGLNEQFF	TGTGCCAGCAGCTTAAGGGACAGGGGCCTCAATGAGCAGTTCTTC
TRBV28	TRBJ2-7	TRBD2	.	CASSLTSPTYEQYF	TGTGCCAGCAGTCTGACTAGCCCTACCTACGAGCAGTACTTC
TRBV3-1	TRBJ1-4	.	few	CASSQDPLTTNEKLFF	TGTGCCAGCAGCCAAGATCCCTTGACAACTAATGAAAAACTGTTTTTT
TRBV20-1	TRBJ1-1	.	few	CSARDTGRSTEAFF	TGCAGTGCTAGAGACACAGGGAGGAGCACTGAAGCTTTCTTT
TRBV12-3/TRBV12-4	TRBJ2-7	.	few	CASARLRGITYEQYF	TGTGCCAGCGCCCGTCTCAGGGGAATTACCTACGAGCAGTACTTC
TRBV6-2/TRBV6-3	TRBJ1-6	TRBD1	many	CASTKDRNNSPLHF	TGTGCCAGCACCAAGGACAGGAATAATTCACCCCTCCACTTT
TRBV7-6	TRBJ2-1	.	many	CASSPGTSSNEQFF	TGTGCCAGCAGCCCCGGGACTTCAAGCAATGAGCAGTTCTTC
TRBV18	TRBJ1-1	.	.	CASSPRTTNTEAFF	TGTGCCAGCTCACCTCGAACAACGAACACTGAAGCTTTCTTT
TRBV29-1	TRBJ2-7	.	few	CSFSGGNYYEQYF	TGCAGCTTCTCTGGCGGGAATTACTACGAGCAGTACTTC
TRBV7-9	TRBJ2-2	.	.	CASSLFGAGELFF	TGTGCCAGCAGCTTATTTGGAGCCGGGGAGCTGTTTTTT
TRBV6-6	TRBJ2-7	.	few	CASRVDTPSYEQYF	TGTGCCAGCAGAGTCGACACCCCGTCCTACGAGCAGTACTTC
TRBV3-1	TRBJ2-3	.	.	CASTQGSTDTQYF	TGTGCCAGCACACAGGGAAGCACAGATACGCAGTATTTT
TRBV4-2	TRBJ2-3	TRBD2	.	CASSSGTSDTQYF	TGTGCCAGCAGCTCCGGGACTAGCGATACGCAGTATTTT
TRBV12-3/TRBV12-4	TRBJ2-7	TRBD2	.	CASSFQRGREQYF	TGTGCCAGCAGTTTTCAGCGGGGGAGGGAGCAGTACTTC
TRBV5-1	TRBJ2-5	TRBD2	.	CASSPGLVLRETQYF	TGCGCCAGCAGCCCTGGACTAGTTTTACGGGAGACCCAGTACTTC
TRBV20-1	TRBJ1-1	.	.	CSARASGTANTEAFF	TGCAGTGCTAGGGCGTCAGGGACGGCGAACACTGAAGCTTTCTTT
TRBV20-1	TRBJ1-1	.	many	CSASPDRGPEAFF	TGCAGTGCTAGTCCGGACAGAGGCCCTGAAGCTTTCTTT
TRBV7-9	TRBJ1-2	.	.	CASSLFQANYGYTF	TGTGCCAGCAGCTTATTTCAGGCTAACTATGGCTACACCTTC
TRBV12-3/TRBV12-4	TRBJ2-1	.	many	CASSLGRAYNEQFF	TGTGCCAGCAGTTTAGGCAGGGCATACAATGAGCAGTTCTTC
TRBV5-1	TRBJ2-1	TRBD2	many	CASSSGTTSGGANEQFF	TGCGCCAGCAGCTCCGGAACAACTAGCGGGGGGGCCAATGAGCAGTTCTTC
TRBV20-1	TRBJ1-4	.	.	CSARDDRSEKLFF	TGCAGTGCTAGAGACGACCGGAGTGAAAAACTGTTTTTT
TRBV12-3/TRBV12-4	TRBJ2-3	TRBD2	many	CASSFSGGADTQYF	TGTGCCAGCAGTTTTTCGGGGGGGGCAGATACGCAGTATTTT
TRBV29-1	TRBJ2-2	TRBD2	few	CSVGGRANTGELFF	TGCAGCGTTGGTGGGAGGGCGAACACCGGGGAGCTGTTTTTT
TRBV4-2	TRBJ1-3	TRBD1	.	CASRPGQGAQGGNTIYF	TGTGCCAGCAGGCCGGGACAGGGGGCGCAGGGTGGAAACACCATATATTTT
TRBV5-1	TRBJ2-4	TRBD2	many	CASSSPMAGGPEKNIQYF	TGCGCCAGCAGCTCCCCTATGGCGGGAGGGCCCGAAAAAAACATTCAGTACTTC
TRBV7-2	TRBJ2-1	TRBD2	many	CASSTGLAGYNEQFF	TGTGCCAGCAGCACGGGACTAGCGGGATACAATGAGCAGTTCTTC
TRBV9	TRBJ2-1	.	.	CASSVECGRNEQFF	TGTGCCAGCAGCGTAGAGTGTGGTCGGAATGAGCAGTTCTTC
TRBV6-1	TRBJ1-6	TRBD1	few	CASSLRDSLFNSPLHF	TGTGCCAGCAGTCTCAGGGACAGCTTGTTTAATTCACCCCTCCACTTT
TRBV6-5	TRBJ2-7	TRBD1	many	CASSKPGQGVYEQYF	TGTGCCAGCAGCAAGCCGGGACAGGGGGTCTACGAGCAGTACTTC
TRBV20-1	TRBJ1-6	.	.	CSASDPLAPRDSPLHF	TGCAGTGCTAGCGATCCCCTGGCTCCCAGGGATTCACCCCTCCACTTT
TRBV12-3/TRBV12-4	TRBJ2-7	TRBD1	.	CASSRGTGVPYEQYF	TGTGCCAGCAGTCGAGGGACAGGGGTCCCCTACGAGCAGTACTTC
TRBV5-1	TRBJ2-5	.	many	CASSFSQGQETQYF	TGCGCCAGCAGCTTCTCCCAGGGACAAGAGACCCAGTACTTC
TRBV5-1	TRBJ2-4	.	few	CASSLAGQKNIQYF	TGCGCCAGCAGCTTGGCTGGGCAGAAAAACATTCAGTACTTC
TRBV23-1	TRBJ2-5	.	many	CASSRRPFWEKTQYF	TGCGCCAGCAGTCGGCGTCCTTTCTGGGAAAAGACCCAGTACTTC
TRBV6-6	TRBJ2-3	TRBD1	.	CASSYGTGTDTQYF	TGTGCCAGCAGTTACGGGACAGGCACAGATACGCAGTATTTT
TRBV29-1	TRBJ2-3	.	few	CSIGLSTDTQYF	TGCAGCATCGGGCTTAGCACAGATACGCAGTATTTT
TRBV10-3	TRBJ2-1	.	many	CASSGGGSYNEQFF	TGTGCCAGCTCTGGGGGTGGCTCCTACAATGAGCAGTTCTTC
TRBV27	TRBJ2-7	TRBD2	.	CASSLSRTSSYEQYF	TGTGCCAGCAGTTTATCAAGGACTAGCTCCTACGAGCAGTACTTC
TRBV7-9	TRBJ1-1	.	few	CASSPLFRGRDTEAFF	TGTGCCAGCAGCCCCCTTTTCCGGGGGAGGGACACTGAAGCTTTCTTT
TRBV5-6	TRBJ1-1	.	many	CASSLAGANGEAFF	TGTGCCAGCAGCTTGGCCGGGGCAAACGGTGAAGCTTTCTTT
TRBV7-2	TRBJ1-1	.	many	CASIRRAGPINTEAFF	TGTGCCAGCATCCGTCGGGCAGGACCCATAAACACTGAAGCTTTCTTT